This T cell receptor beta chain came from a study of shared clonotypes between healthy human individuals. As to this clone: Its antigen is as yet unknown.

Notes on the study in general: Sorted-subset sequencing, rarefaction showed, was incomplete despite large depth.

The CDR3 sequence is 12 residues long. V was cut by 2 bases and J by 8 bases, with 9 bases left in between. Germline V CDR1 and CDR2: MDHEN, SYDVKM. Over several immunoSEQ plates, each subset's genomic DNA was distributed in even portions. The method was immunoSEQ multiplex PCR; TCRdb's version includes in-frame clones alone and lacks a portion of them. In the table there are about 980,000 clones, 76% of which are singletons. The receptor was derived from a man between 18 and 35 years old in good health. The material sequenced was memory CD4+ T cells sorted from blood. The subset is: CD45RA-negative fraction. The gene calls are TRBV28 and TRBJ1-2; weak D call: TRBD1 (5 bases). In DNA form, the CDR3 reads TGTGCCAGCAGTTTAGTGTGGACAGGCTACACCTTC. Protein product: CASSLVWTGYTF.